This passage covers 6 T cell receptor beta chains from one sample sequenced in a study of CD8 T cells in ankylosing spondylitis (dated by TCRdb to about 2017). Libraries were constructed by 5' RACE. TCRdb records Illumina HiSeq 2500 as the sequencer. TCRdb took the public reads, trimmed them with fastp at Q25, ran MiXCR for clone calling and kept in-frame beta chains. Every entry covers one CDR3 protein and lists the most common genes and DNA from its rows. Counted in this sample were approximately 180,000 distinct CDR3 sequences; roughly 18% of them appeared once. Around 4.5% of the sample is held by the ten biggest clonotypes. Sequencing input: blood, either unsorted or a sorted T cell fraction (not recorded which). All receptors derive from a male donor aged 5 to 30 with ankylosing spondylitis or in good health (not recorded which). Donor details come from another sample of the same person, matched by shared clones.

As regards this clonotype: The junction does not match germline at one end; this may be a read error. The chain employs TRBV6-6 and TRBJ2-1; D gene uncertain. Germline V lookup: CDR1 MNHNY, CDR2 SVGAGI (reference sequence). The CDR3 has 11 amino acids. CDR3 protein: CARSQYNDQFF. DNA for the CDR3: TGTGCCAGAAGTCAGTACAATGATCAGTTCTTC.

This clonotype has ten or more counts. The rearrangement joins TRBV7-2 to TRBJ2-3; a possible D gene is TRBD2 (5 bases). The CDR3 has 16 amino acids. Germline-derived CDR1 and CDR2 are SGHTA and FQGNSA. Trimming took off 4 bases at V and 6 bases at J, with 20 bases between the two ends. The CDR3 region is CASSSWGREDRDTQYF. For the CDR3, the DNA is TGTGCCAGCAGCTCCTGGGGTCGGGAAGATAGGGATACGCAGTATTTT.

The chain links TRBV27 to TRBJ2-1; 10 nucleotides agree with TRBD2. J gave up 8 bases and V 4 bases, and 11 bases lay outside the gene matches. The CDR3 is made up of 16 amino acids. Germline lookup yields CDR1 MNHEY and CDR2 SMNVEV (reference sequence). CDR3 in DNA: TGTGCCAGCAGTTCTCAAGCGGGAGGGCCTGGTGATGAGCAGTTCTTC. It encodes CASSSQAGGPGDEQFF.

The rearrangement uses TRBV29-1 and TRBJ1-1, with TRBD1 as a possible D gene (6 bases). Trimming cost V 4 bases and J 1 base, with 10 bases left between them. Per germline, CDR1 SQVTM and CDR2 ANQGSEA. The CDR3 length is 13 residues. The CDR3 is CSVGETGNTEAFF. The CDR3 DNA reads as TGCAGCGTTGGGGAGACAGGGAACACTGAAGCTTTCTTT.

This clonotype was recorded many times. This chain joins TRBV15 and TRBJ2-5, with D possibly TRBD2 on 5 matching bases. CDR3 length: 15 residues. Trimming took 3 bases from V and 2 from J, leaving 13 bases between them. Germline V gene data show CDR1 as LNHNV and CDR2 as YYDKDF (reference sequence). The CDR3 DNA reads as TGTGCCACCAGCAGGGCACGAGGGAGTCAAGAGACCCAGTACTTC. This sequence encodes CATSRARGSQETQYF. Based on the CDR3 plus reference TRBV15 and TRBJ2-5, the full variable domain is DAMVIQNPRYQVTQFGKPVTLSCSQTLNHNVMYWYQQKSSQAPKLLFHYYDKDFNNEADTPDNFQSRRPNTSFCFLDIRSPGLGDTAMYLCATSRARGSQETQYFGPGTRLLVL.

This sequence joins TRBV18 and TRBJ1-5, with TRBD1 as a possible D gene (5 bases). V lost 4 bases, J lost 11 bases, and 15 bases lay in between. The CDR3 contains 13 residues. CDR1 is KGHSH and CDR2 is LQKENI in the germline V gene. The CDR3 region has the DNA TGTGCCAGCTCACGGGACGTCGCTGGGGCCCAGCATTTT. This codes for CASSRDVAGAQHF.